This TCR beta chain originates from a study of coeliac disease. Study-wide background: Without high-resolution HLA typing, biased TRBV7-2 usage was queried.

Study results and limitations: Unbiased detection of gliadin-specific T cells was judged not feasible with this approach. In active celiac disease, intraepithelial and lamina propria TRB and TRG repertoires were less clonal than controls.

Here immunoSEQ multiplex PCR was the method, and the copy in TCRdb shows in-frame clones only, minus some. The table has just over 750 clones, around half seen once. From germline, CDR1 is SGHTA and CDR2 FQGTGA. V shed 0 bases, J shed 2 bases, and the junction held 6 bases outside the gene matches. This CDR3 contains 17 residues. With respect to this clone: Its matching antigen is unknown.

One frozen approximately 500,000-cell aliquot per fraction was sequenced. The rearrangement joins TRBV7-3 to TRBJ2-1, with TRBD2 identical over 8 bases. The sample taken for sequencing was intraepithelial lymphocytes from the gut. This TCR was recovered from a woman aged 45-59 years without celiac disease. Written as DNA, the CDR3 is TGTGCCAGCAGCTTAACGGGGAGCGGGGGTACCTACAATGAGCAGTTCTTC. Its protein is CASSLTGSGGTYNEQFF.